This entry lists 2 T cell receptor beta chains sequenced from one sample in a study of T cell responses to AZD1222 COVID-19 vaccine. Measured with immunoSEQ multiplex PCR; TCRdb has only the in-frame clones, and not every one. The sample carries just under 95,000 clones, approximately 91% recorded once. The specimen was peripheral blood, collected on day 0 of AZD1222 vaccination. Every receptor here comes from an adult in good health.

The chain is built from TRBV20-1 and TRBJ1-2, with a possible D match to TRBD1 (5 bases). V shed 3 bases and J shed 7 bases, with 15 bases lying between them. CDR1 is DFQATT, CDR2 SNEGSKA, per germline (reference sequence). The CDR3 is 13 residues long. The chain's CDR3 is CSASEGRDGGYTF. CDR3 DNA sequence: TGCAGTGCTAGTGAGGGCAGGGATGGTGGCTACACCTTC.

CDR3 sequence: CASSALGVGEQYF. The DNA of the CDR3 is TGTGCCAGCAGTGCGTTGGGGGTTGGGGAGCAGTACTTC. This chain joins TRBV25-1 and TRBJ2-7, with D possibly called TRBD1 or TRBD2 (5 bases each). From germline, CDR1 is MGHDK and CDR2 SYGVNS. CDR3 size: 13 residues. The germline V and J ends were trimmed by 4 bases and 7 bases, with 14 bases remaining between them.